This T cell receptor (beta chain) was sequenced for a study of blood T cell repertoires in COVID-19. Study-level information: The United States, Italy and Spain supplied acute and convalescent COVID-19 samples. Sources were T cells, B-cell-depleted T cells, or PBMCs; the material itself was cDNA or gDNA.

CDR1 is MGHRA, CDR2 YSYEKL, per germline. The CDR3 runs to 14 residues. Losses at the gene ends were 3 bases for V and 7 bases for J; bases not matched to a gene: 8. How the authors handled the data: Using reference gene primer amplification, nucleated cell counts were estimated. Only in-frame clones appear in the TCRdb table, and some are missing; sequencing was by immunoSEQ multiplex PCR. That table is the source of V, J and clone size, and D and trimming were worked out from the DNA. The repertoire has more than 70,000 clones, around 90% of them found once; the top ten carry about 2.9%. Specimen: peripheral blood. J is TRBJ2-7 and V is TRBV4-1; TRBD1 aligns across 8 bases. The TCR originated in a woman in her forties or fifties with active or convalescent COVID-19. The CDR3 DNA sequence: TGCGCCAGCAGCCAGGACAGGGCGTTCCGGGAGCAGTACTTC. Translated, it gives CASSQDRAFREQYF.